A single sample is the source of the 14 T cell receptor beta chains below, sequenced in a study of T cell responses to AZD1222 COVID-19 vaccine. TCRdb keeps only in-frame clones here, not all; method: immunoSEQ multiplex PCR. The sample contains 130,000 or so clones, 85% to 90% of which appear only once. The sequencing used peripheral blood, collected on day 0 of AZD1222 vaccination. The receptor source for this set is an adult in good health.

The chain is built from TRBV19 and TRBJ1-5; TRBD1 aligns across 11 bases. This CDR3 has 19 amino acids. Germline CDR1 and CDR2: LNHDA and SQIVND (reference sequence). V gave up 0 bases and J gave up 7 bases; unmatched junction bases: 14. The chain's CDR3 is CASSIEGADRGRPGQPQHF. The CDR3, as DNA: TGTGCCAGTAGTATAGAAGGGGCGGACAGGGGGCGCCCGGGCCAGCCCCAGCATTTT.

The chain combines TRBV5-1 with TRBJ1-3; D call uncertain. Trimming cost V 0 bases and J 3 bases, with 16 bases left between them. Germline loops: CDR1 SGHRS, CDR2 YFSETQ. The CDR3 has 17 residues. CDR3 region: CASSLEGRAGSGNTIYF. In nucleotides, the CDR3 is TGCGCCAGCAGCTTGGAAGGGCGCGCGGGGAGTGGAAACACCATATATTTT. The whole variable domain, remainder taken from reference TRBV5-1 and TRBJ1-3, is KAGVTQTPRYLIKTRGQQVTLSCSPISGHRSVSWYQQTPGQGLQFLFEYFSETQRNKGNFPGRFSGRQFSNSRSEMNVSTLELGDSALYLCASSLEGRAGSGNTIYFGEGSWLTVV.

The chain's CDR3 is CASSVAGTGVSVGNTIYF. CDR3 DNA sequence: TGTGCCAGCAGCGTAGCTGGGACAGGGGTCTCTGTGGGAAACACCATATATTTT. The genes are TRBV9 and TRBJ1-3, with 10 bases identical to TRBD1. This CDR3 has 18 residues. Germline loops: CDR1 SGDLS, CDR2 YYNGEE. Trimming at V came to 0 bases and at J to 4 bases, leaving 10 bases not matched to a gene.

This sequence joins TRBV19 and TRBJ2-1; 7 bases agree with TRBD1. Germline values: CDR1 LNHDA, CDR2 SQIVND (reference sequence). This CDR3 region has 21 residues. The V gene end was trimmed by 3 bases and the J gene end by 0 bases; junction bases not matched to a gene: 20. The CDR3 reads CASSISVLGQTLAGSYNEQFF. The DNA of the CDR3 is TGTGCCAGTAGTATTTCGGTATTGGGACAGACCCTGGCGGGCTCCTACAATGAGCAGTTCTTC.

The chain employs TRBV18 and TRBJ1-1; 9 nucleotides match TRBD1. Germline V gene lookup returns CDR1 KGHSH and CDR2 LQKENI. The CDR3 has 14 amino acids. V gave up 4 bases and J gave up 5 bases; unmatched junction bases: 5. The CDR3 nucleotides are TGTGCCAGCTCACGGGACAGGGAAACGACTGAAGCTTTCTTT. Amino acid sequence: CASSRDRETTEAFF.

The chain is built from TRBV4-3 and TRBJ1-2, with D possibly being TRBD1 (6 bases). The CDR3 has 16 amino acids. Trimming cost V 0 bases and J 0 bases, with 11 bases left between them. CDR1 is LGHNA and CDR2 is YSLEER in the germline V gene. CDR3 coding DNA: TGCGCCAGCAGCCAAGATGGGGGCGGAACTAACTATGGCTACACCTTC. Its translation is CASSQDGGGTNYGYTF.

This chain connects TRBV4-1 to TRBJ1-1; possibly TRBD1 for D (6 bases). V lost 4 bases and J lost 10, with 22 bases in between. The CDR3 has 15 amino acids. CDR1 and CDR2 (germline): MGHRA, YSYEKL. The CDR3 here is CASSPQGGGRWAAFF. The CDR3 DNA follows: TGCGCCAGCAGCCCCCAAGGGGGGGGACGATGGGCAGCTTTCTTT.

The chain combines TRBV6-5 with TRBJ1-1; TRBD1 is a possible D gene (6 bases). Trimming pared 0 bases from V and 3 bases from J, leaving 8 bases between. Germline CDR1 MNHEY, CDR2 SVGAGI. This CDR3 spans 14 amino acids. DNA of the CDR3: TGTGCCAGCAGTTACTCGAGGGGGTACACTGAAGCTTTCTTT. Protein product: CASSYSRGYTEAFF.

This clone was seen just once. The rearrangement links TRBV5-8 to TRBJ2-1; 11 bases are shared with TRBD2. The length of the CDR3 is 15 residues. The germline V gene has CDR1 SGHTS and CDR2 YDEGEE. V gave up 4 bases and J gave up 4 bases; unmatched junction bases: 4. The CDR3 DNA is TGTGCCAGCAGCCGTAGCGGGGGGGTTTACAATGAGCAGTTCTTC. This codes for CASSRSGGVYNEQFF.

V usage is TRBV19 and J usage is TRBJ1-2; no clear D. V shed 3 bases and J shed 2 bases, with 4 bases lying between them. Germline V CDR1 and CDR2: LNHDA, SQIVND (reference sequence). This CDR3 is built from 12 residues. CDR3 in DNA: TGTGCCAGTAGTATCCAGAACTATGGCTACACCTTC. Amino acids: CASSIQNYGYTF.

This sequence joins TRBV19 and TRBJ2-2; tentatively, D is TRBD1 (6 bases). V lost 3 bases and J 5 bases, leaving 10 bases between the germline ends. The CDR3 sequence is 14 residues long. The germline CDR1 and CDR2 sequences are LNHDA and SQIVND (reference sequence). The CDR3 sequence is CASSMQGITGELFF. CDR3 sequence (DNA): TGTGCCAGTAGTATGCAGGGGATAACCGGGGAGCTGTTTTTT.

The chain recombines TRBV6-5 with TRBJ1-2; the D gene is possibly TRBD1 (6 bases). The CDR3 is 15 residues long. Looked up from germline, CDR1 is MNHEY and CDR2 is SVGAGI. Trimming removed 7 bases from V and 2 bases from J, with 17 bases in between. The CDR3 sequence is CASTYLRGSNYGYTF. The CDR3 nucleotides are TGTGCCAGCACCTACCTCAGGGGTTCCAACTATGGCTACACCTTC.

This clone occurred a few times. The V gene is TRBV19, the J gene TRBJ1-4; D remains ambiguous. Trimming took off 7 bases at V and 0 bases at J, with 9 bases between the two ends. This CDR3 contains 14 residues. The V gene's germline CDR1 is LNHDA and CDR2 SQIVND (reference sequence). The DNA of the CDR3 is TGTGCCAGTAATCCAGGAACAACTAATGAAAAACTGTTTTTT. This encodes CASNPGTTNEKLFF.

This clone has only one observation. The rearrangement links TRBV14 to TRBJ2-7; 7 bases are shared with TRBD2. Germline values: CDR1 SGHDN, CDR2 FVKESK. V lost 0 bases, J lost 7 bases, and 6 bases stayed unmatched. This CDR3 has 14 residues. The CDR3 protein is CASSQDVGRGEQYF. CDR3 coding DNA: TGTGCCAGCAGCCAAGACGTGGGGCGGGGGGAGCAGTACTTC.